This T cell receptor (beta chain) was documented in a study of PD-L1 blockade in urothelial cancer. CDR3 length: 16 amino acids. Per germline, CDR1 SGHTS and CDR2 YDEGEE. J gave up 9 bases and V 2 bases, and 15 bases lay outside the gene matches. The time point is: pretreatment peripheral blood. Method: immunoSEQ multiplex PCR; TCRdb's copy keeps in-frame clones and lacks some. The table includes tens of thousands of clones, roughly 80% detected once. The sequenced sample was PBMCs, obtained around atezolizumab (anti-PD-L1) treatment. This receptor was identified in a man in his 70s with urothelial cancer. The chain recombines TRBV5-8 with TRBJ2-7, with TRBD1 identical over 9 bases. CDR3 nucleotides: TGTGCCAGCAGCTTTCTCACAGGGGGCGCGAATTCAGGGCAGTACTTC. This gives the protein CASSFLTGGANSGQYF.